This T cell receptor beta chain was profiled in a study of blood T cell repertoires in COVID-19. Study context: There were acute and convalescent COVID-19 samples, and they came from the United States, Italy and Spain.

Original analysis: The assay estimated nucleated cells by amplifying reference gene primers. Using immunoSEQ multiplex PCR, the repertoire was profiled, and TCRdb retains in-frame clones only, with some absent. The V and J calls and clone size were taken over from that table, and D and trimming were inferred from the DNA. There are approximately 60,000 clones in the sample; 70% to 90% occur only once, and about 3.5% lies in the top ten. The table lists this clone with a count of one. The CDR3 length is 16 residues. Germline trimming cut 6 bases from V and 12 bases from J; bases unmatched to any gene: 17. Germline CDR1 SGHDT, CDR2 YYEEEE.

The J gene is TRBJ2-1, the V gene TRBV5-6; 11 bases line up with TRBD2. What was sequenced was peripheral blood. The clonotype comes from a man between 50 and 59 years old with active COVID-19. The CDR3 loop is CASNPDSGRATGGQFF. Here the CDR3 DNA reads TGTGCCAGCAACCCAGATAGCGGGAGGGCCACCGGCGGGCAGTTCTTC.